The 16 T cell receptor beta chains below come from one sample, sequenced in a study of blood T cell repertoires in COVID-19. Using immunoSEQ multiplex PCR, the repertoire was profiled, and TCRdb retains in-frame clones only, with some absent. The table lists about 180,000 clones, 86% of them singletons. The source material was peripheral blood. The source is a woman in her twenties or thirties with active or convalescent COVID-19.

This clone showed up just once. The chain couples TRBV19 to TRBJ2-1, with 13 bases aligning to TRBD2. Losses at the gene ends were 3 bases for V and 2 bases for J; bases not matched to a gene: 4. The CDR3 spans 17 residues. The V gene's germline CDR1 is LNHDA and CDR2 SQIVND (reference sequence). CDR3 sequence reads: CASSISTSGGAYNEQFF. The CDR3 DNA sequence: TGTGCCAGTAGTATCAGTACTAGCGGGGGGGCCTACAATGAGCAGTTCTTC. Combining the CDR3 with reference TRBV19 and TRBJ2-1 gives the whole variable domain DGGITQSPKYLFRKEGQNVTLSCEQNLNHDAMYWYRQDPGQGLRLIYYSQIVNDFQKGDIAEGYSVSREKKESFPLTVTSAQKNPTAFYLCASSISTSGGAYNEQFFGPGTRLTVL.

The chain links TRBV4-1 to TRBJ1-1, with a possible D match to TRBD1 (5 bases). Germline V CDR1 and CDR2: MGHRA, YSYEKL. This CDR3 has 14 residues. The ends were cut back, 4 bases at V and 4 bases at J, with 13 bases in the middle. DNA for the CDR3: TGCGCCAGCAGCCCGGGGGACTCGAGCACTGAAGCTTTCTTT. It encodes CASSPGDSSTEAFF.

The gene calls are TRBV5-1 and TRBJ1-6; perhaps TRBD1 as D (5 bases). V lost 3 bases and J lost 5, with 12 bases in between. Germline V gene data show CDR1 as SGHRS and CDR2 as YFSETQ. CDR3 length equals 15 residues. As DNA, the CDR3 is TGCGCCAGCAGCTCGGGGGACGGTGATAATTCACCCCTCCACTTT. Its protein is CASSSGDGDNSPLHF. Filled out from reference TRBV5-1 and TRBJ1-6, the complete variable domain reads KAGVTQTPRYLIKTRGQQVTLSCSPISGHRSVSWYQQTPGQGLQFLFEYFSETQRNKGNFPGRFSGRQFSNSRSEMNVSTLELGDSALYLCASSSGDGDNSPLHFGNGTRLTVT.

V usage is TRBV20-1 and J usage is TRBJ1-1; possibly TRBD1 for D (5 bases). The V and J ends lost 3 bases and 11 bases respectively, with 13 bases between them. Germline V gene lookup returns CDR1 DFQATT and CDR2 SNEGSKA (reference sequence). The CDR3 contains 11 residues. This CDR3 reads CSASEDMIAFF. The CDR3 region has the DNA TGCAGTGCTAGTGAGGACATGATCGCTTTCTTT.

For the CDR3, the DNA is TGCGCCAGCAGCTTTGGGACAGAAGGAGAAAAACTGTTTTTT. Translated, it gives CASSFGTEGEKLFF. The chain is built from TRBV5-1 and TRBJ1-4; 7 nucleotides align to TRBD1. V lost 2 bases, J lost 8 bases, and 6 bases stayed unmatched. The CDR3 contains 14 residues. Germline V gene lookup returns CDR1 SGHRS and CDR2 YFSETQ.

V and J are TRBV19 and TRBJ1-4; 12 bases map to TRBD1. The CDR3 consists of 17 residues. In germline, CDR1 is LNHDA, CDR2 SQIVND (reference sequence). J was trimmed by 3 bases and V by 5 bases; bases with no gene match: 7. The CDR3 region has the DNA TGTGCCAGTAGTCCCCGGGACAGGGGGCTGTCTAATGAAAAACTGTTTTTT. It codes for CASSPRDRGLSNEKLFF.

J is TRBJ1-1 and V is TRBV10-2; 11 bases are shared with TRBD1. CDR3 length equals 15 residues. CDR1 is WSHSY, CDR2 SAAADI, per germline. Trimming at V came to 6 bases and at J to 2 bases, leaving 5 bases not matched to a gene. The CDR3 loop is CASRGRTGGNTEAFF. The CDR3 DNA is TGCGCCAGCAGGGGGCGGACAGGGGGCAACACTGAAGCTTTCTTT.

CDR3 coding DNA: TGTGCCAGCACCCCCCGTGGCGGGAGCTACAATGAGCAGTTCTTC. Translating gives CASTPRGGSYNEQFF. This chain uses TRBV27 with TRBJ2-1; 7 bases are shared with TRBD2. Trimming took 7 bases from V and 3 from J; bases not matched to a gene: 9. CDR1 and CDR2 from the germline V gene are MNHEY and SMNVEV (reference sequence). This CDR3 contains 15 residues.

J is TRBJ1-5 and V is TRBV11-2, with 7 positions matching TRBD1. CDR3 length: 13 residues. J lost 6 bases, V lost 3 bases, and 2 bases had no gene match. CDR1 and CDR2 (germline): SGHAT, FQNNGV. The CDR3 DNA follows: TGTGCCAGCAGCTTTGGACAGGTTCAGCCCCAGCATTTT. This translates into CASSFGQVQPQHF.

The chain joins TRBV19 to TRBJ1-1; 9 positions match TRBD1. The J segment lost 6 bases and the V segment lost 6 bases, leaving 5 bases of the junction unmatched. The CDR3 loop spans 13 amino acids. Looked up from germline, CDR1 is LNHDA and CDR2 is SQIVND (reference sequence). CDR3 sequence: CASRGQGVPEAFF. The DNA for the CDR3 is TGTGCCAGTAGGGGACAGGGAGTTCCTGAAGCTTTCTTT.

CDR3 nucleotide sequence: TGTGCCAGCAGCTCCCTCCAAACATCTGGGGCCAACGTCCTGACTTTC. Translating gives CASSSLQTSGANVLTF. This chain connects TRBV7-2 to TRBJ2-6, with D unresolved. Trimming took off 4 bases at V and 1 base at J, with 11 bases between the two ends. CDR1 is SGHTA and CDR2 is FQGNSA in the germline V gene. The length of the CDR3 is 16 residues.

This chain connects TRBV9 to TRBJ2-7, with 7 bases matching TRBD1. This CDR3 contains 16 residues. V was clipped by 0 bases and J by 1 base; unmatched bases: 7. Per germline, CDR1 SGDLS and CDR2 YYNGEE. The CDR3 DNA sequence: TGTGCCAGCAGCGTAGACGACAGGGAAGGTTCCTACGAGCAGTACTTC. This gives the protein CASSVDDREGSYEQYF.

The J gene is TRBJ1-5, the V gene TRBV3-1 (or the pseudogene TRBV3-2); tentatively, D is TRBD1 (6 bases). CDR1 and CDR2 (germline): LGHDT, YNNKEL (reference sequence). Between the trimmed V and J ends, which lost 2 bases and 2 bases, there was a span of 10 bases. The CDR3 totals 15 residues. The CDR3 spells CASSQQGIGNQPQHF. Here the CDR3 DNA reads TGTGCCAGCAGCCAACAGGGGATCGGCAATCAGCCCCAGCATTTT.

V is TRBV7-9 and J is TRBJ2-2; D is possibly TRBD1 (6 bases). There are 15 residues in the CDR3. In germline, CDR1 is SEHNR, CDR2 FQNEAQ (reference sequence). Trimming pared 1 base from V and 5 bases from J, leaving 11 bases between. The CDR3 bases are TGTGCCAGCAGCTTAGGGGGGCTTCATACCGGGGAGCTGTTTTTT. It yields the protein CASSLGGLHTGELFF.

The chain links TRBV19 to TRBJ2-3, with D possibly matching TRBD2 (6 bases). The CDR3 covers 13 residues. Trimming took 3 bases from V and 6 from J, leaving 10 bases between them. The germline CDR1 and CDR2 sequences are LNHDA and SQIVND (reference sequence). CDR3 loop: CASSIRRGDTQYF. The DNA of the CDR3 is TGTGCCAGTAGTATCAGACGGGGGGATACGCAGTATTTT.

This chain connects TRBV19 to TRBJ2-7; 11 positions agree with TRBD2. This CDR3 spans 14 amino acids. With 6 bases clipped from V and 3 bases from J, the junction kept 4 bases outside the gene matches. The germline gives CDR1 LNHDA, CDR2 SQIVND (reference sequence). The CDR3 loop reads CASSELAGVYEQYF. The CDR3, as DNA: TGTGCCAGTAGCGAACTAGCGGGGGTCTACGAGCAGTACTTC.